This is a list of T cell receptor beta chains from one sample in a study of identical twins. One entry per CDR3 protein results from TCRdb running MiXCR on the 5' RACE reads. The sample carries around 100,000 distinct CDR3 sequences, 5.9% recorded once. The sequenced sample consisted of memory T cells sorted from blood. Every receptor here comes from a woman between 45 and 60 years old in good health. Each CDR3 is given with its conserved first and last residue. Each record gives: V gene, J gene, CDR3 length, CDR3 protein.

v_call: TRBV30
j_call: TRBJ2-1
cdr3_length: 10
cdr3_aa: CAWRRGEQFF

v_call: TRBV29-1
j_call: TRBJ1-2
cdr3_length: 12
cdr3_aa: CSVIDNNYGYTF

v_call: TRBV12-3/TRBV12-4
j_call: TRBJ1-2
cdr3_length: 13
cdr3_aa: CASSFGNNYGYTF

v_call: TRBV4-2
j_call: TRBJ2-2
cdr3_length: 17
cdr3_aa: CASSRDEGTVNTGELFF

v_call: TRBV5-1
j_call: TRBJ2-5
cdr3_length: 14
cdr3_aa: CASSTTSGRETQYF

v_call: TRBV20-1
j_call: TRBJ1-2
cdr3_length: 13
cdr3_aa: CSASSSALWGYTF

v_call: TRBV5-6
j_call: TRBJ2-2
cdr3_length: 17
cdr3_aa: CASKLRGSGVPTGELFF

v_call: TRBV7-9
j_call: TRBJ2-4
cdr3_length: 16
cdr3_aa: CASSLEFGTSPYIQYF

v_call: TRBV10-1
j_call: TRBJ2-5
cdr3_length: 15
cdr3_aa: CASRVPSAIQETQYF

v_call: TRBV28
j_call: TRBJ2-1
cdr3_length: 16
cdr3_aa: CASSPWTSGANNEQFF

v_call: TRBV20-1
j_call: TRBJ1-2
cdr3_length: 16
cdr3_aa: CSARDRGPGPSYGYTF

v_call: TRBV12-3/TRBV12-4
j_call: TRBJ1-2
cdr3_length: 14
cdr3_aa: CASSLWTGKVGYTF

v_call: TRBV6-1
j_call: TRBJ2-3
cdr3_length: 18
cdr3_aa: CASTKLLGLVTSTDTQYF

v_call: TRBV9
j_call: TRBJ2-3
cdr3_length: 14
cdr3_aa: CASSMGQTTDTQYF

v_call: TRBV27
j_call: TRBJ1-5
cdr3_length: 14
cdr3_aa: CASSPTGSNQPQHF

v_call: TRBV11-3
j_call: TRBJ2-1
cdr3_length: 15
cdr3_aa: CASSLGASSYNEQFF

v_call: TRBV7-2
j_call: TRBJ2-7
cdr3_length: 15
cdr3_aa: CASSPLAVSSYEQYF

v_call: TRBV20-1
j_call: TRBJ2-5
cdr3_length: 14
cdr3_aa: CSAVGLAGEETQYF

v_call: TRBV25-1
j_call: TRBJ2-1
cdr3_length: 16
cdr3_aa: CASSEDSLAGYNEQFF

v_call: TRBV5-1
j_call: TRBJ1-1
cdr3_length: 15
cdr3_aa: CASSLLGELNTEAFF

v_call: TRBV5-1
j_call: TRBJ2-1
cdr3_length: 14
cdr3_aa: CASSLISGYNEQFF

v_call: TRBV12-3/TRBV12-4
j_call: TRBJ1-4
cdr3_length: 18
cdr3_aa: CASSLLVAQGASNEKLFF

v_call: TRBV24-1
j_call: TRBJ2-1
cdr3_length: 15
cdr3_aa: CATARAGGPDNEQFF

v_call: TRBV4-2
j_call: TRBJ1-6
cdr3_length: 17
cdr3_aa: CASSQKTGGNYNSPLHF

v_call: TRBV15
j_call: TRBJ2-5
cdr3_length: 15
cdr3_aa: CATSIPSGSMETQYF

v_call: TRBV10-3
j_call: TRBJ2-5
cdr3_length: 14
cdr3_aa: CAIRGTSGQETQYF

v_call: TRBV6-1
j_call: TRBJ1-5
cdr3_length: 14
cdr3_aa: CASRLPGANQPQHF

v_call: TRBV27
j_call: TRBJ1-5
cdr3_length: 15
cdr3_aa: CASSVGARIDQPQHF

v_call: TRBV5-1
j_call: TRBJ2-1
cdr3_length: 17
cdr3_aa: CASSLRGRAGSYNEQFF

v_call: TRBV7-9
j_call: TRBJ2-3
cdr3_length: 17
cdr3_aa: CASSLARGTSGTDTQYF

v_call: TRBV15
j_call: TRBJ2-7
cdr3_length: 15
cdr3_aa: CATSRGGGSSYEQYF

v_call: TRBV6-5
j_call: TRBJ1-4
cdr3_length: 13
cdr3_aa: CASSYSVGEKLFF

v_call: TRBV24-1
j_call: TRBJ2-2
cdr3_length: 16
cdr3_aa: CATSLTSPQNTGELFF

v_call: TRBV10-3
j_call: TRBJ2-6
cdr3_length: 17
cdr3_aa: CAISHEPVSSGANVLTF

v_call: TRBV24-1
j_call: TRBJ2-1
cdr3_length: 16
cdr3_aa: CATSDPGTGASNEQFF

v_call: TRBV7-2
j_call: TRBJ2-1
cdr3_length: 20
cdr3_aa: CASSPHTGTSGRIGYNEQFF

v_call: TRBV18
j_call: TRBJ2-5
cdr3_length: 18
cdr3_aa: CASSPYPSGLAGGETQYF

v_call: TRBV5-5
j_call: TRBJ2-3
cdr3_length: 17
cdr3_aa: CASSLASVQARTDTQYF

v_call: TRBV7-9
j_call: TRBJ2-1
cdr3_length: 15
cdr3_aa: CASSSPTGPYNEQFF

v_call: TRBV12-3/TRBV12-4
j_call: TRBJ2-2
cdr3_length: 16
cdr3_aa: CASSLAGGLNTGELFF

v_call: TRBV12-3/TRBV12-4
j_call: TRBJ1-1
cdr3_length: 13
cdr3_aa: CASSPPKNTGAFF

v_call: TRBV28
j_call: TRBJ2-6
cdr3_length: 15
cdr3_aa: CASSPTTSGANVLTF

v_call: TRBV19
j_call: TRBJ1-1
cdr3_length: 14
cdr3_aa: CASLKTALNTEAFF

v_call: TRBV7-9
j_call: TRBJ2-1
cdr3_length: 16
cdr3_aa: CASSSISGRGNNEQFF

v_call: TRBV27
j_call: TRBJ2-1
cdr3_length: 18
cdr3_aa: CASSIARAGTGGYGEQFF

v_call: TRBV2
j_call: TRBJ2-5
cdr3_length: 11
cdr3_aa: CASSGQETQYF

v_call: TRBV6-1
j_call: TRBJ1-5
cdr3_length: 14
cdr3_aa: CASRLVTSEQPQHF

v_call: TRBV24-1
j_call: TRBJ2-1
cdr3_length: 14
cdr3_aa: CATSSQYHFHEQFF

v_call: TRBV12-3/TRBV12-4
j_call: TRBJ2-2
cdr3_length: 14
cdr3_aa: CASSLLASTGELFF

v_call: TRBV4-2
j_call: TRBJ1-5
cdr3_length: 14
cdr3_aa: CASSQALGIQPQHF

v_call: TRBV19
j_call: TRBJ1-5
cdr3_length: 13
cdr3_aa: CASSPRGNQPQHF

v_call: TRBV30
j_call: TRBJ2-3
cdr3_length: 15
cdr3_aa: CTWSVGGTSTDTQYF

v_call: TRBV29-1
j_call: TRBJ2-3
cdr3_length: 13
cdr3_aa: CSAGQGARDTQYF

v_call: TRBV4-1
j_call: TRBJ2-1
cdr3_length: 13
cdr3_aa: CASNTPSYNEQFF